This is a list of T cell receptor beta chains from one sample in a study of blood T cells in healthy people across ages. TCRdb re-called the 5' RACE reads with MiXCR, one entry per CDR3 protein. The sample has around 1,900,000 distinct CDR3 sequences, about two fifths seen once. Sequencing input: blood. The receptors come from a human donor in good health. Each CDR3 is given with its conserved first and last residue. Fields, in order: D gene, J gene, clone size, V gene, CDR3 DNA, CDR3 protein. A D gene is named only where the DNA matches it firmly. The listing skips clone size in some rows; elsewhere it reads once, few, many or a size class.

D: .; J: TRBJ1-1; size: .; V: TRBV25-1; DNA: TGTGCCAGCAGTGATTTTGGGGGCACTGAAGCTTTCTTT; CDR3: CASSDFGGTEAFF
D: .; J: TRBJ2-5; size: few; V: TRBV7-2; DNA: TGTGCCAGCAGCTACATAGAGGAGACCCAGTACTTC; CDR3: CASSYIEETQYF
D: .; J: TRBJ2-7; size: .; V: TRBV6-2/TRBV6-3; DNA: TGTGCCAGCAGGAGGGCTCTGGGGGCCTTCGAGCAGTACTTC; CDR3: CASRRALGAFEQYF
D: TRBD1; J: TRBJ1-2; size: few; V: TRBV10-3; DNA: TGTGCCATCAGTGACAGGGGGAAAATCTATGGCTACACCTTC; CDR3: CAISDRGKIYGYTF
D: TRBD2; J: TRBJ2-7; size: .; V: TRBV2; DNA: TGTGTCAGCAGCCATCCGACTAGCGGGGGTTACGAGCAGTACTTC; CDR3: CVSSHPTSGGYEQYF
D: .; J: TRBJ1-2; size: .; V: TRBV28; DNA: TGTGCCAGCAGACAGGGCGGGTTGGACTATGGCTACACCTTC; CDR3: CASRQGGLDYGYTF
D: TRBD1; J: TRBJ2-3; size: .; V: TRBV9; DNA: TGTGCCAGCACCTTAGGGACAGGCACAGATACGCAGTATTTT; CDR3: CASTLGTGTDTQYF
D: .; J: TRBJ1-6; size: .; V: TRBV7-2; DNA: TGTGCCAGCAGCTTAAACCAGGGGAGCTCCTATAATTCACCCCTCCACTTT; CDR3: CASSLNQGSSYNSPLHF
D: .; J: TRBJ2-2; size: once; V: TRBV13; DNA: TGTGCCAGCAGCTTCCGAATTTACGGGGAGCTGTTTTTT; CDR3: CASSFRIYGELFF
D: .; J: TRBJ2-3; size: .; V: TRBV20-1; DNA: TGCAGTGCTGCTTCCAGGGTATATCCCACAGATACGCAGTATTTT; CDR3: CSAASRVYPTDTQYF
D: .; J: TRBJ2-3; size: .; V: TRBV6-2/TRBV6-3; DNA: TGTGCCAGCACCCTCGCCAGACCGGTCGGTACAGATACGCAGTATTTT; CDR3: CASTLARPVGTDTQYF
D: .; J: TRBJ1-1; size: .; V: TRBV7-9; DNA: TGTGCCAGCAGCACCCGGGACGCTGAAGCTTTCTTT; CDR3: CASSTRDAEAFF
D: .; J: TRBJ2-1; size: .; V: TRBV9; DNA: TGTGCCAGCAGCTCTAGTATGGGGAGCGCCGAGCAGTTCTTC; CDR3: CASSSSMGSAEQFF
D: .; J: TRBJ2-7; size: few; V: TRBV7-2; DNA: TGTACCAGCAGCTTGAACAGGGCCCCCATCTACGAGCAGTACTTC; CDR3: CTSSLNRAPIYEQYF
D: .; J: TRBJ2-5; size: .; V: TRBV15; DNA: TGTGCCACCAGCGTCGGGTCTCAGCAAGAGACCCAGTACTTC; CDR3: CATSVGSQQETQYF
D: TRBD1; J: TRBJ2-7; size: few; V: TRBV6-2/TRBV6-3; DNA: TGTGCCAGCAGGGACAGGGAACTAAACTACGAGCAGTACTTC; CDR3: CASRDRELNYEQYF
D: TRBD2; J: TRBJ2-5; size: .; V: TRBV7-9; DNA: TGTGCCAGCAGCCAAAGCGGGGGAGGACGGGAGACCCAGTACTTC; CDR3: CASSQSGGGRETQYF
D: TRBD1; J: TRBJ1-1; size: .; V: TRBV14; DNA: TGTGCCAGCAGCCCCTATGACAGGGACACTGAAGCTTTCTTT; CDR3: CASSPYDRDTEAFF
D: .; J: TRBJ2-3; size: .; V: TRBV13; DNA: TGTGCCAGCACCAATTTAGGGGATACGCAGTATTTT; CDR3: CASTNLGDTQYF
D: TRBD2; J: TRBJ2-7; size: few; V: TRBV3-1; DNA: TGTGCCAGCAGCCAAGGGTCAGGGGTACTAGCGGGGACCTACGAGCAGTACTTC; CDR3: CASSQGSGVLAGTYEQYF
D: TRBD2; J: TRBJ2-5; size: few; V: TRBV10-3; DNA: TGTGCCATCAGTGAGCCTAGACTAGCGGGGGGGAAAGAGACCCAGTACTTC; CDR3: CAISEPRLAGGKETQYF
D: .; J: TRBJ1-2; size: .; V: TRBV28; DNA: TGTGCCAGCGAGGTGGAGGCGAATGGCTACACCTTC; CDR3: CASEVEANGYTF
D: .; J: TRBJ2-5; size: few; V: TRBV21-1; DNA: TGTGCCAGCAGCAAAGCGTTGGGGGGGTGGCAAGAGACCCAGTACTTC; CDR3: CASSKALGGWQETQYF
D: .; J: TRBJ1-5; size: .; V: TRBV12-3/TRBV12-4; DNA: TGTGCCAGCAGTCCACCGGGACGGAAAAATCAGCCCCAGCATTTT; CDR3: CASSPPGRKNQPQHF
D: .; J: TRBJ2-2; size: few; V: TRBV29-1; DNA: TGCAGCGTGCAGGGGAATTGGGCCGGGGAGCTGTTTTTT; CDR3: CSVQGNWAGELFF
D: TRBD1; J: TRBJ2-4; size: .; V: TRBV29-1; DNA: TGCAGCGTTGTCTCGGACAGGGGAAAAAACGTTCAGTACTTC; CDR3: CSVVSDRGKNVQYF
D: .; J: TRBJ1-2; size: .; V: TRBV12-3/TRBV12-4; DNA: TGTGCCAGCAGTTTAAACCCTTCGGGGCCCCATGGCTACACCTTC; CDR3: CASSLNPSGPHGYTF
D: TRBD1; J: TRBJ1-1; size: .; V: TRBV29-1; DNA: TGCAGCGTCCGGACAGGGGGTCAGACTGAAGCTTTCTTT; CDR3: CSVRTGGQTEAFF
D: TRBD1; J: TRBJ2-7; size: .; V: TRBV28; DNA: TGTGCCAGCAGCAGCGACAGGGTTCCCCTCGCCTACGAGCAGTACTTC; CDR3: CASSSDRVPLAYEQYF
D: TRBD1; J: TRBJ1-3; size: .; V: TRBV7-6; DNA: TGTGCCAGCAGTCTTACAGGGGACGGAAACACCATATATTTT; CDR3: CASSLTGDGNTIYF
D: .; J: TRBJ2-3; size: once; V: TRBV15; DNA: TGTGCCACCAGCAGAGATAGGCAGACCAGCACAGATGCGCAGTATTTT; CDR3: CATSRDRQTSTDAQYF
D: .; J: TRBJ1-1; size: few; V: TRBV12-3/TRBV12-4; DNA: TGTGCCAGCAGTTTAGGCTACAAAAGTGAAGCTTTCTTT; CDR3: CASSLGYKSEAFF
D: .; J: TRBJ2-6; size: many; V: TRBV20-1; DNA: TGCAGTGCTAGAGACAGGGCTGGGGCCAACGTCCTGACTTTC; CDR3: CSARDRAGANVLTF
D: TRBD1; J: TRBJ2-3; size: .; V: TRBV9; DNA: TGTGCCAGCAGCGCCGACAGGGGATCCACAGATACGCAGTATTTT; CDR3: CASSADRGSTDTQYF
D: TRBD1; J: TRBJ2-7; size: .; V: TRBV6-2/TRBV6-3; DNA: TGTGCCAGCAGTTACTCGAGGGACAGGGCGGCCTACGAGCAGTACTTC; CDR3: CASSYSRDRAAYEQYF
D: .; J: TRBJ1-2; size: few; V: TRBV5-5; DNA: TGTGCCAGCAGCTTGGGGCCGGGGCAGGGATCGTCTAACTATGGCTACACCTTC; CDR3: CASSLGPGQGSSNYGYTF
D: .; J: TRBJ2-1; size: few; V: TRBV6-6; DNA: TGTGCCAGCAGTCACAGGGCGACCAATGAGCAGTTCTTC; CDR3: CASSHRATNEQFF
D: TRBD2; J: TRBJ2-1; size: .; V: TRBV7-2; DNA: TGTACCAGCAGCTTCCCACGGGCAGGGACTAACAATGAGCAGTTCTTC; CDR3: CTSSFPRAGTNNEQFF
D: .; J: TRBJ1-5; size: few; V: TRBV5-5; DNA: TGTGCCAGCAGCTTCGACAGCAACGGGCGGCCCCAGCATTTT; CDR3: CASSFDSNGRPQHF
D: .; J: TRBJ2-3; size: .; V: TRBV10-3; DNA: TGTGCCATCAGAGAGTTGGGAGCTGAGGGTACGCAGTATTTT; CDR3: CAIRELGAEGTQYF
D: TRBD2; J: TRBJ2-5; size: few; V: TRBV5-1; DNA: TGCGCCAGCAGCCCGGGACTAGCGGGGGGGCTTGGTGAGACCCAGTACTTC; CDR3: CASSPGLAGGLGETQYF
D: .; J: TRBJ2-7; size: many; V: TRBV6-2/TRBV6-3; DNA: TGTGCCAGCCTCGACCCCATGTCCCTCCGCGAGCAGTACTTC; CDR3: CASLDPMSLREQYF
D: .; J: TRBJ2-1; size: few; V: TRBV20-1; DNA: TGCAGTGCCCTCGCGGGGGCTATATACAATGAGCAGTTCTTC; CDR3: CSALAGAIYNEQFF
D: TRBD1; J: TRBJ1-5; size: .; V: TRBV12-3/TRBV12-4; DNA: TGTGCCAGCAGTTTACCGGACAGGGGGCGAGATAGGAGAGGCAATCTGCCCCAGCATTTT; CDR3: CASSLPDRGRDRRGNLPQHF
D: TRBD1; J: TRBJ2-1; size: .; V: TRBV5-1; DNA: TGCGCCAGCAGCACCCGGGACAGGCGGCTTGGTGAGCAGTTCTTC; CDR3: CASSTRDRRLGEQFF
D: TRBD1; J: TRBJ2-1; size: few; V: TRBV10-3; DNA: TGTGCCATCGTCGGGACAGCTTCGGATGAGCAGTTCTTC; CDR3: CAIVGTASDEQFF
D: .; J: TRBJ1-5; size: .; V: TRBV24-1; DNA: TGTGCCACCAGCGAAACACAGGGTGGGGGCAATCAGCCCCAGCATTTT; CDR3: CATSETQGGGNQPQHF
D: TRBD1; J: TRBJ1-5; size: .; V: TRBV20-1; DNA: TGCAGTGCTATGACAGGGGGATATAGCAATCAGCCCCAGCATTTT; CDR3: CSAMTGGYSNQPQHF
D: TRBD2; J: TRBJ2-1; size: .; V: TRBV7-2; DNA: TGTGCCAGCAGCTTAACCGGGACTAGCCATGAGCAGTTCTTC; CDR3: CASSLTGTSHEQFF